A selection of T cell receptor beta chains follows, all from one sample in a study of OX40 agonist ivuxolimab in advanced cancers. This table comes from immunoSEQ multiplex PCR, and its TCRdb copy is limited to in-frame clones, with some not included. Of 60,000 to 90,000 clones in the sample, less than 85% were seen once. The material sequenced was CD4+ or CD8+ T cells sorted from blood, taken in a trial of the OX40 agonist ivuxolimab. All receptors come from an adult with an advanced solid tumor such as melanoma, head and neck, liver or kidney cancer. Both conserved end residues are part of each CDR3.

J gene	V gene	CDR3 length	CDR3 protein
TRBJ2-5	TRBV28	18	CASTGKDERGERKETQYF
TRBJ2-7	TRBV5-1	16	CASSLGPGGTTYEQYF
TRBJ1-2	TRBV29-1	13	CSVGTGGNYGYTF
TRBJ2-5	TRBV4-1	13	CASSQGLQPTQYF
TRBJ2-1	TRBV20-1	11	CSAESSNEQFF
TRBJ1-5	TRBV4-2	17	CASSQVHDRLTGQPQHF
TRBJ1-3	TRBV6-5	15	CASIRTGSSGNTIYF
TRBJ1-5	TRBV19	15	CASRNSAYSNQPQHF
TRBJ1-2	TRBV2	12	CASSRTGYGYTF
TRBJ2-3	TRBV7-3	16	CASRNGGSRNTDTQYF
TRBJ2-2	TRBV11-2	16	CASSFGLRGRTGELFF
TRBJ1-2	TRBV19	14	CASSIGSRGHGYTF
TRBJ1-1	TRBV7-7	13	CASSSGAGSEAFF